This T cell receptor beta chain comes out of a study of TIL therapy for anti-PD-1-resistant metastatic lung cancer. Overall study context: Most patients had lung adenocarcinoma. Tumors carried a median 1.5 non-synonymous mutations per megabase.

Sequencing used immunoSEQ v3. Measured with immunoSEQ multiplex PCR; TCRdb has only the in-frame clones, and not every one. Of about 100,000 clones in the sample, about two thirds were seen once. This clone is medium-sized (0.01 to 0.1%) by share. Its antigen remains unidentified. Time point here: pre-treatment sample, taken before nivolumab and TIL therapy. The tumor samples were excised metastases, mostly pleural nodules or supraclavicular lymph nodes. Stage 4 NSCLC adults joined between 2017 and 2020. Study-level results: Many TIL product clones were absent from baseline tumor, suggesting clonal contraction.

Germline V lookup: CDR1 SGHVS, CDR2 FQNEAQ. V trimming: 5 bases; J trimming: 5 bases; junction bases outside the gene matches: 4. The CDR3 is made up of 13 amino acids. The chain recombines TRBV7-8 with TRBJ2-5, with 8 bases matching TRBD1. Material: tumor tissue, obtained at baseline. The receptor's source is a person aged 30 to 80 with non-small cell lung cancer. CDR3 amino acids: CASSTGGMETQYF. Written as DNA, the CDR3 is TGTGCCAGCAGCACAGGGGGGATGGAGACCCAGTACTTC.